The T cell receptor beta chain described here comes from a study of control samples from healthy donors and cancer patients. Sequencing was performed with immunoSEQ multiplex PCR; in TCRdb, only in-frame clones are kept and a portion is missing. The sample holds about 100,000 clones, about 90% seen once. The CDR3 spans 13 residues. V lost 2 bases, J lost 5 bases, and 9 bases lay in between. Germline values: CDR1 SGHVS, CDR2 FQNEAQ. Sequenced material: blood. The receptor was derived from a woman aged 50 to 60 in good health. The chain joins TRBV7-8 to TRBJ2-5, with a tentative D call TRBD2 (5 bases). This chain's CDR3 is CASSLRETETQYF. The CDR3 coding sequence is TGTGCCAGCAGCTTAAGGGAGACGGAGACCCAGTACTTC.